This T cell receptor beta chain was recovered during a study of blood T cell repertoires in COVID-19. For the study at large: Whether acute or convalescent, the COVID-19 samples came from the United States, Italy and Spain.

Those who participated ranged in age from roughly 18 to 89 years and resided in about two dozen US areas. Grouping used clinical history reported by participants in a survey and questionnaire. From germline, CDR1 is MNHNS and CDR2 SASEGT. V lost 3 bases, J lost 1 base, and 7 bases lay in between. The CDR3 extends over 14 amino acids. Authors' analysis steps: Reference gene primer amplification yielded estimated nucleated cell counts. The data were produced by immunoSEQ multiplex PCR, yet TCRdb's version contains in-frame clones alone and is incomplete. Clone size and V and J calls were adopted from that table, with D and trimming inferred from the DNA. The table has about 240,000 clones, about 86% seen once.

This clonotype originated in a middle-aged woman with acute COVID-19. Sequenced material: PBMCs or T cells enriched from blood (not recorded which). This chain connects TRBV6-1 to TRBJ2-1, with D uncertain. CDR3 sequence: CASSDRRSYNEQFF. For the CDR3, the DNA is TGTGCCAGCAGTGACCGGAGATCCTACAATGAGCAGTTCTTC.